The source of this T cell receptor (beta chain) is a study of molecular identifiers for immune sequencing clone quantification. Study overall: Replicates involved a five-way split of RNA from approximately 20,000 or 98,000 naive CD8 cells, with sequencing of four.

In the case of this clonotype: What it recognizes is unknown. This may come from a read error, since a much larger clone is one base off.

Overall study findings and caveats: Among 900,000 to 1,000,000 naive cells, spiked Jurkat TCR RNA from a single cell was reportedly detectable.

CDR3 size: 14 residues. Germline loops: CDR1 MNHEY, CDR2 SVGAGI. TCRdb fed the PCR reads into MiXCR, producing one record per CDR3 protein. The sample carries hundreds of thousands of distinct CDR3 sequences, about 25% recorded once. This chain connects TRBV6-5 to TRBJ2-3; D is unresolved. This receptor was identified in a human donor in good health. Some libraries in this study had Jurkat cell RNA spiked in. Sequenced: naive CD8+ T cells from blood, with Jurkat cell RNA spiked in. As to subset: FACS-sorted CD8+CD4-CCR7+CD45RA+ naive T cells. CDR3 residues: CASSTLSPTDSQYF. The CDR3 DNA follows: TGTGCCAGTTCGACACTCTCCCCCACAGATTCGCAGTATTTT.